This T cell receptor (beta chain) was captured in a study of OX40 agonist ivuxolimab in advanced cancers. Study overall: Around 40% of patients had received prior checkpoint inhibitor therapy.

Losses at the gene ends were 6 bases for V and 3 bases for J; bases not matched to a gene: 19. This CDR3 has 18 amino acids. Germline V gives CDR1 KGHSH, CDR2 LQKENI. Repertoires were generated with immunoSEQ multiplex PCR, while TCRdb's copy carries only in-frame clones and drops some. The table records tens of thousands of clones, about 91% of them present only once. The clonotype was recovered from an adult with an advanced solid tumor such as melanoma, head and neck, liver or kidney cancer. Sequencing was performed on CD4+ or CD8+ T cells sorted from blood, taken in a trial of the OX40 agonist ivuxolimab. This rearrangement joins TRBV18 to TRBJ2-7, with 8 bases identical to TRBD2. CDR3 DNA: TGTGCCAGCTCCTTTCTTGACTTTGAAGCGGGGGCCCTCTACGAGCAGTACTTC. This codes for CASSFLDFEAGALYEQYF.